This T cell receptor beta chain was sequenced in a study of blood T cell repertoires in COVID-19. Study as a whole: The origin of the acute and convalescent COVID-19 samples was the United States, Italy and Spain.

The trim removed 6 bases at V and 5 bases at J, leaving 5 bases unmatched. The CDR3 contains 16 residues. In germline, CDR1 is MNHNY, CDR2 SVGAGI (reference sequence). The authors' processing: Estimates of nucleated cell counts were drawn from the amplification of reference gene primers. TCRdb's table, derived via immunoSEQ multiplex PCR, lists solely in-frame clones and lacks some. That table supplies the V and J calls and clone size; D and trimming were determined from the DNA. The table has tens of thousands of clones, 65% to 85% seen once; the top ten hold 25% to 30%. What was sequenced was peripheral blood. This chain joins TRBV6-6 and TRBJ2-1; 15 bases map to TRBD2. This receptor was identified in a woman of 80 years or more with acute or convalescent COVID-19. CDR3 loop: CASRTWTSGRDNEQFF. DNA of the CDR3: TGTGCCAGCAGGACCTGGACTAGCGGGAGGGACAATGAGCAGTTCTTC.